A selection of T cell receptor beta chains follows, all from one sample in a study of T cells in localized non-small cell lung cancer. Clones were sequenced by immunoSEQ multiplex PCR, and TCRdb holds only the in-frame ones, with some missing. The table records roughly 23,000 clones, approximately 88% of them present only once. The sequencing used peripheral blood, collected before any cancer treatment. The receptor set was obtained from a male donor aged 60 or over with stage I lung adenocarcinoma. The CDR3 runs from the conserved cysteine through the conserved F or W. A D gene is named only where the DNA matches it firmly. The listing skips clone size in some rows; elsewhere it reads once, few, many or a size class.

cdr3_aa cdr3_nt j_call clone_size d_call v_call
CASSTIQKWGFSDQPQHF TGTGCCAGCAGTACTATACAGAAGTGGGGGTTCTCAGATCAGCCCCAGCATTTT TRBJ1-5 . . TRBV27
CASSPPGGGVVSNEQFF TGTGCCAGCTCACCACCAGGCGGGGGGGTCGTTTCCAATGAGCAGTTCTTC TRBJ2-1 . TRBD2 TRBV18
CASSFREAKWDTQYF TGTGCCAGCAGTTTCCGGGAGGCCAAGTGGGATACGCAGTATTTT TRBJ2-3 . TRBD2 TRBV27
CASSLTGMPSPLHF TGTGCCAGCAGCCTGACAGGGATGCCTTCACCCCTCCACTTT TRBJ1-6 few TRBD1 TRBV7-2
CASSSGVWAKNIQYF TGTGCCAGCAGTTCGGGGGTTTGGGCCAAAAACATTCAGTACTTC TRBJ2-4 . . TRBV25-1
CASSAGLAGGTDTQYF TGCGCCAGCAGCGCGGGACTAGCGGGAGGCACAGATACGCAGTATTTT TRBJ2-3 . TRBD2 TRBV5-1
CASQGQLSSYEQYF TGTGCCAGCCAGGGACAGCTAAGCTCCTACGAGCAGTACTTC TRBJ2-7 . TRBD1 TRBV6-6
CASIPLGLAGPSYEQYF TGTGCCAGCATTCCTCTGGGACTAGCGGGACCCTCCTACGAGCAGTACTTC TRBJ2-7 . TRBD2 TRBV28
CASSIQGARGNNEQFF TGCGCCAGCAGCATACAGGGGGCGCGGGGAAACAATGAGCAGTTCTTC TRBJ2-1 . TRBD1 TRBV5-1
CASSPPGGTNEKLFF TGTGCCAGCAGTCCCCCCGGGGGTACTAATGAAAAACTGTTTTTT TRBJ1-4 . . TRBV28
CAWSVTDANSPLHF TGTGCCTGGAGTGTAACGGACGCGAATTCACCCCTCCACTTT TRBJ1-6 . . TRBV30
CASGKGSSYNEQFF TGTGCCAGCGGTAAGGGGAGCTCCTACAATGAGCAGTTCTTC TRBJ2-1 once . TRBV6-5
CASSRTGQGTQYF TGTGCCAGCAGCCGGACAGGTCAGGGGACCCAGTACTTC TRBJ2-5 . TRBD1 TRBV6-5
CASSLSGVAREGATNEKLFF TGTGCCAGCTCACTCTCCGGGGTGGCCAGGGAAGGTGCAACTAATGAAAAACTGTTTTTT TRBJ1-4 . . TRBV18
CASSSQGLAGGPGTDTQYF TGTGCCAGCAGCTCCCAGGGACTAGCGGGAGGGCCGGGCACAGATACGCAGTATTTT TRBJ2-3 once TRBD2 TRBV7-2
CASSLSKGGGQETQYF TGTGCCAGCAGCTTAAGCAAGGGTGGCGGTCAAGAGACCCAGTACTTC TRBJ2-5 . . TRBV11-3
CASSHPTSDSVNEKLFF TGTGCCAGCTCACATCCAACCTCCGACAGCGTAAATGAAAAACTGTTTTTT TRBJ1-4 . . TRBV18
CASTGGYHYEQYF TGTGCCAGCACGGGAGGGTACCACTACGAGCAGTACTTC TRBJ2-7 . TRBD2 TRBV6-5
CASSLGGTLEKLFF TGTGCCAGCAGTTTGGGGGGGACACTAGAAAAACTGTTTTTT TRBJ1-4 . . TRBV28
CASSSGQYSGNTIYF TGTGCCAGCAGCTCGGGACAGTACTCTGGAAACACCATATATTTT TRBJ1-3 . TRBD1 TRBV28
CASSYTGSMNTEAFF TGTGCCAGCAGCTACACAGGGAGCATGAACACTGAAGCTTTCTTT TRBJ1-1 once . TRBV7-9
CASSEADEAFF TGTGCCAGCAGTGAAGCGGATGAAGCTTTCTTT TRBJ1-1 medium-sized . TRBV2
CASSLGRGFTNIQYF TGTGCCAGCAGTTTAGGCCGGGGGTTTACTAACATTCAGTACTTC TRBJ2-4 . . TRBV28
CASSRGRRNEKLFF TGTGCCAGCAGCCGGGGCCGAAGGAATGAAAAACTGTTTTTT TRBJ1-4 . . TRBV16
CASSLRGESGYGYTF TGTGCCAGCAGCCTCCGAGGGGAATCTGGCTATGGCTACACCTTC TRBJ1-2 . . TRBV6-5
CASTYQGARNEQFF TGTGCCAGCACCTACCAGGGGGCGAGGAATGAGCAGTTCTTC TRBJ2-1 few TRBD1 TRBV7-2
CASSQGERETQYF TGTGCCAGCAGCCAAGGGGAACGGGAGACCCAGTACTTC TRBJ2-5 . . TRBV4-2
CASSEMRPNTEAFF TGTGCCAGCAGTGAAATGCGGCCGAACACTGAAGCTTTCTTT TRBJ1-1 . . TRBV25-1